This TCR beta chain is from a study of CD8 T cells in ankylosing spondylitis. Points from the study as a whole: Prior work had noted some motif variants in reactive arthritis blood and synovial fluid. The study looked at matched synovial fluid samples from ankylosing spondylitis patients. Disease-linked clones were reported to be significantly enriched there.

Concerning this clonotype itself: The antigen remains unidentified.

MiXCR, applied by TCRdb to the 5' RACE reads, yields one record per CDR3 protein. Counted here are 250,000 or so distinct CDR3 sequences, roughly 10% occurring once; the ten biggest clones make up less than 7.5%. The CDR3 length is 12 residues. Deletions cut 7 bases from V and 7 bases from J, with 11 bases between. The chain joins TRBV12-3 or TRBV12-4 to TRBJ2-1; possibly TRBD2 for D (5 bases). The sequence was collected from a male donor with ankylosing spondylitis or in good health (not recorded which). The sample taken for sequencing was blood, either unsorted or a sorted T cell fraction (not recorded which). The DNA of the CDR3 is TGTGCCAGCAACCTGTCGGGGAATGAGCAGTTCTTC. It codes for CASNLSGNEQFF.